This TCR beta chain was identified during a study of cytomegalovirus exposure and HLA in healthy donors (dated by TCRdb to the late 2010s). The study in broad terms: An earlier analysis of roughly 500 of the donors reported approximately 300 Gb of sequence data and roughly 120 million unique TCR beta sequences obtained from 150 million to 200 million T cells. Among under 450 genotyped donors of the cohort, an average of about 240,000 unique TCR beta nucleotide sequences were sequenced per donor, roughly a sixth of them non-productive. Typing coverage differed by locus: A, B, C, DRB1 and DQB1 were typed in roughly 620-630 donors, DQA1 in roughly 500, DPA1 in roughly 590, and DPB1 in roughly 450. Of the roughly 400 genotyped donors, approximately 83% fell in the genetic ancestry cluster associated with self-reported Caucasian donors. A later analysis re-analyzed previously published TCR beta repertoires from roughly 690 donors and added high-resolution HLA genotyping to study TCR occurrence patterns. Around 300 gigabases of sequencing data and some 85 million unique TCR sequences were included in an early release covering several hundred HLA-typed donors. The study was designed to test whether signatures of past pathogen exposure could be identified by cataloging public T cell receptors. Along with the approximately 620-subject first cohort, a separate validation cohort of some 130 different subjects was used. All discovery cohort repertoires had been generated on a single sequencing platform. An earlier analysis of 500 to 650 of the donors applied high-throughput TCR beta sequencing to assess whether each TCR beta V gene segment acted as functional or pseudogenic. Donor age, sex, ethnicity and CMV serostatus were compiled alongside the repertoire data. High-throughput TCR immunosequencing, statistical association of individual TCRs with disease status, and machine learning were combined to predict cytomegalovirus infection status. A later genetic analysis took genome-wide SNP genotypes for about three fifths of the roughly 700 donors and used that subset as a discovery cohort. Roughly five DR-DQ haplotypes were treated as single units for association and clustering because of strong linkage in the cohort. Both class I and class II loci were covered by HLA typing, at four-digit resolution. The study profiled the T cell repertoires of around 700 subjects by immunosequencing and related them to cytomegalovirus serostatus. In the later analysis, no new phenotypic data were used to find candidate immune exposures; instead, reliance was placed on TCR beta sequences and their occurrence across donors. Beyond this particular receptor, the publication reports: Across donors, most TCR sequences were observed very rarely, whereas some public TCRs were present in many individuals. According to a later analysis, most CMV-associated TCR beta chains appeared to be HLA-restricted, and the HLA associations seemed to be driven largely by CMV exposure. In a later analysis, TCR association rates were found to vary across HLA loci, with the most associated TCRs seen for DRB1 alleles and the fewest for HLA-C alleles. The presence/absence analyses assumed that sequencing depth was roughly uniform across donors, and that assumption may not be true. A later analysis found that HLA-associated TCR beta chains were more clonally expanded and had lower generation probabilities than equally common non-associated chains. According to a later genetic analysis, donors in an Asian-associated ancestry cluster had fewer N-insertions in productive TCRs than the roughly 660-donor mean. In a later analysis, some 17,000 TCR beta sequences were associated with specific HLA alleles at a false discovery rate of 0.05. A total of 150 to 200 TCR beta chains were listed by the study as associated with cytomegalovirus. When HLA alleles, especially DR and DQ, strongly co-occurred, TCR associations were difficult to assign to individual alleles. V-gene and J-gene trimming of TCR beta chains was associated with a missense DCLRE1C variant in a later genetic analysis, and the association was replicated in an independent cohort. Broadly in line with IMGT annotations, most TCR beta V segments showed up in productive rearrangements about 90% or about 30% of the time in an earlier analysis of several hundred of the donors. The earlier analysis of approximately 540 of the donors excluded some 15 rarely observed V segments, including chromosome 9 orphons, because counts were too low. According to the authors, the approach could potentially be generalized to other disease states and immunological phenotypes. In both the original and validation cohorts, the classifier was reported to diagnose cytomegalovirus status with high specificity and sensitivity. In vitro tests confirmed that a few of the cytomegalovirus-associated TCR beta chains recognize cytomegalovirus antigens. Some IMGT-functional V segments, including TRBV6-2 and TRBV6-3, could not be distinguished by the 87-base-pair reads and were therefore excluded. A cluster of highly shared sequence variants was judged likely to be a technical artifact of the sequencing pipeline. HLA typing was unavailable for some donors at each locus, so association tests used only the typed subset. Correlated functional status among segregating V segments might reflect linkage disequilibrium, but an unknown experimental factor could not be ruled out. Several of the top co-occurrence clusters appeared to be linked to parvovirus B19, influenza, CMV and Epstein-Barr virus, according to a later analysis. Immune exposure information for the cohort was limited to CMV serostatus. A further reported finding was that TCR beta sequences accurately predicted the HLA-A and HLA-B alleles for most subjects in the first cohort. In this cohort, only TCR beta chains were sequenced, and detectable features were limited by the absence of alpha or paired-chain data.

The CDR3 goes from the cysteine to the phenylalanine over 16 residues. The read is trimmed to its CDR3 DNA, 48 bases read in frame from base 1. From a lookup of the germline V gene (reference sequence), CDR1 and CDR2 are SGHNT and YYREEE. From V the trimming removes 3 bases and from J it removes 6 bases, while the gene matches leave 9 bases of the junction unaccounted for. In regard to this clone: This receptor's antigen is unknown. Nothing much larger sits one base from this clone, and base qualities are not available.

Libraries were made using the immunoSEQ multiplex PCR assay. For the multiplex PCR, a mixture combining 60 forward primers for TCR Vbeta segments and 13 reverse primers for TCR Jbeta segments was used. A multiplex PCR assay on genomic DNA amplified the CDR3 region of rearranged TCR beta genes. On the Illumina HiSeq System, the amplified TCR beta libraries were sequenced as 87-base-pair reads. The paper's processing steps were these. Across the 670 or so repertoires, a later analysis counted approximately 83 million unique TCR beta chains, approximately 10 million of which were shared by at least two donors. Raw reads were error-corrected and collapsed into unique sequences by a nearest-neighbor algorithm in which closely related sequences were merged to remove PCR and sequencing errors. CDR3 sequences were aligned to IMGT reference sequences to assign V, D and J gene segments. For a sequence to be retained, a match of at least six nucleotides to both a V gene segment and a J gene segment was required. Rearrangements were called productive when the CDR3 lacked stop codons and stayed in frame with V and J; all others were non-productive. CDR3 was defined according to IMGT convention as the region running from the second conserved V-encoded cysteine to the conserved J-encoded phenylalanine. In an earlier analysis of 500 to 650 of the donors, sequences lacking an unambiguous match to a single V gene segment were excluded. In an earlier analysis of almost 600 of the donors, a V segment was called functional when productive rearrangements were above 56.7%, and segregating when the standard deviation between donors exceeded 5%. A statistical classification framework was developed to diagnose cytomegalovirus status using the catalog of TCR beta chain sequences. In a later analysis, V and J genes were assigned by comparing TCR nucleotide sequences against IMGT/GENE-DB human TR gene sequences. The TCRdist pipeline was used in a later analysis to assign CDR3 sequences and most-parsimonious VDJ recombination scenarios. In a later analysis, each TCR beta chain was defined by its CDR3 amino acid sequence together with its V-gene family, and reads without a unique V-gene family were excluded. A later analysis removed 592 highly shared, low-generation-probability nucleotide sequences to deal with suspected cross-contamination and a sequencing artifact. For each public chain, a later analysis derived a clonal expansion index from normalized ranks of inferred template counts within each repertoire. A later analysis computed generation probabilities with a VDJ recombination model fitted to out-of-frame rearrangements, and checked the results against IGoR. A later analysis scored TCR-TCR, TCR-HLA and TCR-CMV co-occurrence with hypergeometric tests, applying a repertoire-size bias correction to TCR pairs. In a later analysis, false discovery rates were estimated by permuting HLA or CMV assignments 20 times. In a later analysis, co-occurring TCRs were grouped using DBSCAN, and TCRdist sequence similarity was added for clustering within HLA-allele-positive subsets. Repertoires with fewer than 30,000 or more than 120,000 public chains were left out of co-occurrence clustering, as were five repertoires with anomalous nucleotide sharing. TCRdb re-hosts the immuneACCESS table, in-frame sequences only. Its copies lack some clones; in the studies checked, an unresolved V gene accounts for under half of them, and the cause for the rest is not known. The V and J calls and clone size are taken from that table; D and trimming were inferred from the DNA. Recorded for this sample are 150,000 to 200,000 clones; roughly 90% of them occurred a single time. Approximately 0.23% of the sample rests with the top ten.

The cohort was made up of hundreds of healthy bone marrow donors. At the time of sampling, every cohort member was nominally healthy, though immune exposures that went unrecorded were likely present. The donor was CMV seronegative and belonged to the group of around 350 seronegative cohort members. Each donor provided a peripheral blood sample, and peripheral blood mononuclear cells were used for TCR beta sequencing. The Qiagen DNeasy Blood Extraction Kit was used to extract genomic DNA from the blood cell samples. The rearrangement combines TRBV5-4 with TRBJ2-3; TRBD2 agrees with 11 junctional bases. The sample was PBMCs. This TCR was sampled from a girl less than two years old in good health and CMV-seronegative. The DNA sequence is given as TGTGCCAGCAGCTCGACGGGTAGCGGGAGGGGGGATACGCAGTATTTT. Translation gives CASSSTGSGRGDTQYF.